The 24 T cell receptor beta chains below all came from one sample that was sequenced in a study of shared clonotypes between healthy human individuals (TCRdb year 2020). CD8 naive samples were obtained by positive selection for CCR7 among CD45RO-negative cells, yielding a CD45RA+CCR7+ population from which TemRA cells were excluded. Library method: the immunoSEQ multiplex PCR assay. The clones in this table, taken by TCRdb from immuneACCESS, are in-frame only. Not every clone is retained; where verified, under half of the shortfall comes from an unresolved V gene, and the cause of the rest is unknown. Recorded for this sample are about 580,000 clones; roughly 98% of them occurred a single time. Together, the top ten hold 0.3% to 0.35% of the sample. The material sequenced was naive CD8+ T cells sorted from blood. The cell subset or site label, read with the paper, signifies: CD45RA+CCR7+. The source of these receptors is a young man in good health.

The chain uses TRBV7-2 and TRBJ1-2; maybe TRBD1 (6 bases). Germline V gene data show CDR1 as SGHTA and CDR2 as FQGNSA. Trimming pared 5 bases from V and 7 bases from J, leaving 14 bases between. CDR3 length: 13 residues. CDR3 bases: TGTGCCAGCAGCACGACAGGCTCGGCTGGCTACACCTTC. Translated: CASSTTGSAGYTF.

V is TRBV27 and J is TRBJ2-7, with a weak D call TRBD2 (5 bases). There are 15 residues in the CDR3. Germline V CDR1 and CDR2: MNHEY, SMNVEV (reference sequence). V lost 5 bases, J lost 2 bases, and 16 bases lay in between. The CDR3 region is CASSPRLGSPYEQYF. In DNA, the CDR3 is TGTGCCAGCAGTCCCCGTTTAGGGAGCCCCTACGAGCAGTACTTC.

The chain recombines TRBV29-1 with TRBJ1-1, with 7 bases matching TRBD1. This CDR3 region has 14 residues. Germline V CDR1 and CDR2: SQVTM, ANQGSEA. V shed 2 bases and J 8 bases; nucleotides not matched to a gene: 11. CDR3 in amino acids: CSVERTGDSSEAFF. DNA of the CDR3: TGCAGCGTTGAAAGGACAGGAGATAGTTCAGAAGCTTTCTTT.

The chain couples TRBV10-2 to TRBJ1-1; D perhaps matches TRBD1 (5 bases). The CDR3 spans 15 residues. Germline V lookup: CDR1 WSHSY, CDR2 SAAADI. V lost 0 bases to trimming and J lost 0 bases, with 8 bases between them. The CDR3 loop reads CASSESLGVNTEAFF. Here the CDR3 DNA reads TGCGCCAGCAGTGAGTCGCTGGGGGTGAACACTGAAGCTTTCTTT.

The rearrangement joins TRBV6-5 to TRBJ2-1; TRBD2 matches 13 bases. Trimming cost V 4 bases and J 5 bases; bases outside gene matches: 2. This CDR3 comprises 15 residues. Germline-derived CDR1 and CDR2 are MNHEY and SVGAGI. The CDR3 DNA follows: TGTGCCAGCAGTTGGACTAGCGGGAGAGACAATGAGCAGTTCTTC. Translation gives CASSWTSGRDNEQFF.

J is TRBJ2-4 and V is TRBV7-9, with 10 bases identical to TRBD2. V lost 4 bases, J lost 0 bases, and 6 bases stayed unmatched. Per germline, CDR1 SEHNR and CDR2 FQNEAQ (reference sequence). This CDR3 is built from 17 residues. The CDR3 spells CASSSTSGTLAKNIQYF. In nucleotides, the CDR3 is TGTGCCAGCAGCTCTACTAGCGGGACCCTAGCCAAAAACATTCAGTACTTC.

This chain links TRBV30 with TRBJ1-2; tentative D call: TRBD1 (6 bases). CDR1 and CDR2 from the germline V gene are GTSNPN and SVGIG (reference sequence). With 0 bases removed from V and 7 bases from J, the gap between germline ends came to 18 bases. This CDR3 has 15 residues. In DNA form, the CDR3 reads TGTGCCTGGAGTGTGGGGGCAGGGTCATTGCTTGGCTACACCTTC. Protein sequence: CAWSVGAGSLLGYTF.

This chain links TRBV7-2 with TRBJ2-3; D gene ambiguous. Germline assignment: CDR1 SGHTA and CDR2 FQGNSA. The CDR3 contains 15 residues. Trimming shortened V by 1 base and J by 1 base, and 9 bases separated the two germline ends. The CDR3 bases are TGTGCCAGCAGCTTAGGTGGGCGAGGCACAGATACGCAGTATTTT. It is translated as CASSLGGRGTDTQYF. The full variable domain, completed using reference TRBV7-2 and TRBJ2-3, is GAGVSQSPSNKVTEKGKDVELRCDPISGHTALYWYRQSLGQGLEFLIYFQGNSAPDKSGLPSDRFSAERTGGSVSTLTIQRTQQEDSAVYLCASSLGGRGTDTQYFGPGTRLTVL.

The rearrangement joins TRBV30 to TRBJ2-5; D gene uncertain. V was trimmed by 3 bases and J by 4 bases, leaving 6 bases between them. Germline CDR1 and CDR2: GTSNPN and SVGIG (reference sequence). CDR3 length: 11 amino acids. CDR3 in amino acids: CAWSSGETQYF. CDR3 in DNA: TGTGCCTGGAGCTCCGGAGAGACCCAGTACTTC.

CDR3 protein: CASSSARWGRSGYTF. CDR3 DNA: TGTGCCAGCAGCTCCGCCCGTTGGGGGCGAAGTGGCTACACCTTC. The chain recombines TRBV7-9 with TRBJ1-2, with D possibly TRBD1 on 6 matching bases. Deletions cut 4 bases from V and 7 bases from J, with 19 bases between. Germline CDR1 reads SEHNR; CDR2 reads FQNEAQ (reference sequence). There are 15 residues in the CDR3.

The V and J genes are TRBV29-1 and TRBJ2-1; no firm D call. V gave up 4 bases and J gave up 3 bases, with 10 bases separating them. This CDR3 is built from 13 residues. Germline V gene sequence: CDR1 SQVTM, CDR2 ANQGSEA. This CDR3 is CSVVSYFYNEQFF. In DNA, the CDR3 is TGCAGCGTTGTCTCGTATTTCTACAATGAGCAGTTCTTC.

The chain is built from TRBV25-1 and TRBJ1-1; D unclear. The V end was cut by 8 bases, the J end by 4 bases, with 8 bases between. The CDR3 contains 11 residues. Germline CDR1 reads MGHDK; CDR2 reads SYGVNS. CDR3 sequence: CASVGITEAFF. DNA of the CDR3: TGTGCCAGCGTGGGGATCACTGAAGCTTTCTTT.

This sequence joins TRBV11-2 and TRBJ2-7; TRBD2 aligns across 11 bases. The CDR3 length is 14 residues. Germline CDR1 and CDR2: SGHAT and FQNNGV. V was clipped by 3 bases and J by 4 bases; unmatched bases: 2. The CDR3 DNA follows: TGTGCCAGCAGCTTGGGACTAGCGGATTACGAGCAGTACTTC. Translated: CASSLGLADYEQYF.

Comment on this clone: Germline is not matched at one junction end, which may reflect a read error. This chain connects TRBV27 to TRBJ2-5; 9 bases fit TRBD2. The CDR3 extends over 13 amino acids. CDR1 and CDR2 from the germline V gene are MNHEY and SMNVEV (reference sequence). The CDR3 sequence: CASSLLLAGTLDF. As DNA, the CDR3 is TGTGCCAGCAGTTTACTCCTAGCGGGAACCCTCGACTTC.

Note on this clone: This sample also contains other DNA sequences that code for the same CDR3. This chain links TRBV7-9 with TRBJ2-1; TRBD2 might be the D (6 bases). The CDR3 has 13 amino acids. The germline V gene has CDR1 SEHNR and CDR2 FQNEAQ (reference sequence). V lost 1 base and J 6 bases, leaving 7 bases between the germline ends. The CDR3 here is CASSLGDSNEQFF. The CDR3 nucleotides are TGTGCCAGCAGCTTAGGGGACTCCAATGAGCAGTTCTTC.

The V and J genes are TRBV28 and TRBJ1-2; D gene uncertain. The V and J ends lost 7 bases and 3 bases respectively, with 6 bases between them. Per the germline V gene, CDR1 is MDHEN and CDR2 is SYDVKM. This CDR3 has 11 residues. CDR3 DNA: TGTGCCAGCAAAAGGGACTATGGCTACACCTTC. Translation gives CASKRDYGYTF.

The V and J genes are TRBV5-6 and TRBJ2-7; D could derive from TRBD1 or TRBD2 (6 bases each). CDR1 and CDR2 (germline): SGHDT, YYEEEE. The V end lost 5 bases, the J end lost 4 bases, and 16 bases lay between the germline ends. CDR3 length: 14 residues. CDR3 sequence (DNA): TGTGCCAGCAGTCCGGGGGCCTTGGGATACGAGCAGTACTTC. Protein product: CASSPGALGYEQYF.

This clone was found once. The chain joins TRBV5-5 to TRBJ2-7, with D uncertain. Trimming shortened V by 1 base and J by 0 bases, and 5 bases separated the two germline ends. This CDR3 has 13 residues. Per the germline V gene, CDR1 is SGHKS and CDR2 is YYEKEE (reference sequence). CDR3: CASSLRVSYEQYF. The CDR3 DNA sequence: TGTGCCAGCAGCTTGCGGGTCTCCTACGAGCAGTACTTC.

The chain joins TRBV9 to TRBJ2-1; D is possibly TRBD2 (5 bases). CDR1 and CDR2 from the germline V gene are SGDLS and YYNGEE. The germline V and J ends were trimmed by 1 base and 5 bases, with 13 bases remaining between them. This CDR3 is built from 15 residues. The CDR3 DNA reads TGTGCCAGCAGCGTACAGTCTAGCTGGAACAATGAGCAGTTCTTC. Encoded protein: CASSVQSSWNNEQFF.

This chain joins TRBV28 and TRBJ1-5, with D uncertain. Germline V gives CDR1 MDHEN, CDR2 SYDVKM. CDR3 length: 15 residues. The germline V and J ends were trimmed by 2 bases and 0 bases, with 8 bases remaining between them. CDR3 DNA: TGTGCCAGCAGTTTAGGAAGGAATAGCAATCAGCCCCAGCATTTT. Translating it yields CASSLGRNSNQPQHF.

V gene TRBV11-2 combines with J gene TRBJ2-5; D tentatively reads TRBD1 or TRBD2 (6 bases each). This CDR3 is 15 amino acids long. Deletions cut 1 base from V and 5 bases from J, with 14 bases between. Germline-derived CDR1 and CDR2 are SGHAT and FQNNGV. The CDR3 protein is CASSLVLRGRETQYF. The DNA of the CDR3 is TGTGCCAGCAGCTTAGTTCTTAGGGGGAGGGAGACCCAGTACTTC.

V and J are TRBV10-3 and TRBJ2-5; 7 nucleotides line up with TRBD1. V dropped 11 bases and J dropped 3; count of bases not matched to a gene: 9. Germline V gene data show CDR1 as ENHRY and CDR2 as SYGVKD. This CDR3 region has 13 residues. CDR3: CAGAKGTEETQYF. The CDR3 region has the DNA TGTGCCGGTGCGAAGGGGACAGAAGAGACCCAGTACTTC.

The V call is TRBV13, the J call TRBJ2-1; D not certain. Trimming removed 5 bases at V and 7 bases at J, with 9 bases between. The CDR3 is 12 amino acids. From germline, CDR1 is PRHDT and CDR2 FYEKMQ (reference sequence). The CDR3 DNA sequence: TGTGCCAGCAGCATTATACTGAATGAGCAGTTCTTC. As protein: CASSIILNEQFF.

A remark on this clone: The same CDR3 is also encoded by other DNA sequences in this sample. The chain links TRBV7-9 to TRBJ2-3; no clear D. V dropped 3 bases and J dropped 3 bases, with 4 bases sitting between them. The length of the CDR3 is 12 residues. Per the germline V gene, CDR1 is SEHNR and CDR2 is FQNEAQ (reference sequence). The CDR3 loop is CASSFRTDTQYF. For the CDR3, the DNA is TGTGCCAGCAGCTTTAGGACAGATACGCAGTATTTT.